This T cell receptor beta chain was sequenced for a study of blood T cell repertoires in COVID-19 (dated by TCRdb to about 2020). With regard to the full study: The collaborator samples originated in the United States, Italy and Spain and spanned the acute and convalescent phases of COVID-19. The prospective study material was composed of cDNA or gDNA derived from T cells, B-cell-depleted T cells, or PBMCs. Where available, HLA class I and class II types were taken from metadata supplied by the sample provider and were not determined by assay-based typing. The repertoires were released in a freely available public database meant as a resource for research on the immune response to SARS-CoV-2. Subjects who had been exposed to COVID-19, were actively infected with it, or had recovered from it provided the deeply sampled blood TCRbeta repertoires that made up the dataset. Samples were obtained from the ongoing ImmuneRACE study (first 160 participants) and from 950 to 1,500 subjects provided by 6 global collaborators. Nearly every sample came with metadata listing a de-identified subject ID, COVID-19 status, age in years and sex. What the authors observed across the whole study: The quantity of clinical and demographic metadata differed by source and by participant and was supplied without curation.

Trimming removed 4 bases from V and 0 bases from J; the gene matches leave 4 bases unexplained. The CDR3, from cysteine to phenylalanine, totals 15 residues. Only the CDR3 DNA stays, 45 bases, in frame from base 1. CDR1 and CDR2 are read off the germline V gene as SGHTA and FQGNSA. TCRbeta CDR3 regions were amplified from genomic DNA by means of the immunoSEQ Assay, a bias-controlled multiplex PCR. The study's own analysis went as follows. Nucleated cell counts per sample were estimated from amplification of reference gene primers within the assay. To quantify the absolute abundance of each unique TCRbeta CDR3 rearrangement, sequence reads were collapsed and filtered. For each sample, productive Simpson clonality was calculated as the square root of Simpson's diversity index across productive rearrangements. TCRdb carries this immuneACCESS record with in-frame sequences only. Its versions omit some clonotypes, under half of them owing to an unresolved V gene in the studies checked, with the rest unexplained. The V and J calls and clone size are taken from that table; D and trimming were inferred from the DNA. The sample table lists fewer than 500,000 clones, roughly 90% of them with a count of one. In total, the top ten clones hold 0.9% to 1% of the sample.

Remarks on this clone: This clone's antigen is unknown. No quality values exist for individual bases; no much larger clone is one base distant.

Participants in the prospective study were enrolled through a virtual design, were aged roughly 18 to 100 years, and lived in 20 to 30 United States geographic areas. Cohort assignment in the prospective study relied on participant-reported clinical history from a screening survey and a study questionnaire. In the prospective study, mobile phlebotomists collected whole blood, serum and a nasopharyngeal or oropharyngeal swab from each participant. Additional blood draws and questionnaires over an approximately two-month period could optionally be provided by prospective study participants. Before DNA extraction, prospective study blood samples were shipped either frozen or at room temperature.

This clonotype was obtained from a woman aged 25 to 39 with acute COVID-19. Sample: PBMCs or T cells enriched from blood (not recorded which). This sequence uses TRBV7-2 and TRBJ1-2; 8 bases in between match TRBD1. CDR3 loop: CASSSPGQANYGYTF. The DNA reads as follows: TGTGCCAGCAGCTCCCCGGGACAGGCTAACTATGGCTACACCTTC.